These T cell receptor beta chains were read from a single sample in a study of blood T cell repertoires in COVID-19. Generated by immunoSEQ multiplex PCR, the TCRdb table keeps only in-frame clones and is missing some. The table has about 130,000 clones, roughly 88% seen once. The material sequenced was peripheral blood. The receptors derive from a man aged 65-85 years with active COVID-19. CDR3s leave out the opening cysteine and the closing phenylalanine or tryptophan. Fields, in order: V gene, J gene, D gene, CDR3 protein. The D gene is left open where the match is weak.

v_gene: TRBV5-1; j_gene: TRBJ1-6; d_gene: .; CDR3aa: ASSLEGGGAAAPLH
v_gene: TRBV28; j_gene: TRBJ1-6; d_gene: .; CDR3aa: ASSLTGYNSPLH
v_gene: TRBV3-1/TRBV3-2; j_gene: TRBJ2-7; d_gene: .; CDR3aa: ASSQADSGYEQY
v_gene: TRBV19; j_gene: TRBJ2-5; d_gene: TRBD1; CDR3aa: ASSTGQQQETQY
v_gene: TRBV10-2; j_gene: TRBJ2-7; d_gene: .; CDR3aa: ASTPGTFYEQY
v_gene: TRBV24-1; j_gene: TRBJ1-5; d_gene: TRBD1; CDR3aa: ATSRGQGPNQPQH
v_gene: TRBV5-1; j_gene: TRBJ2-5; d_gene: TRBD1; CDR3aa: ASTRQGTETQY
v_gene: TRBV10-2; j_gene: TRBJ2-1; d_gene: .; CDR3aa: ASTETSLYNEQF
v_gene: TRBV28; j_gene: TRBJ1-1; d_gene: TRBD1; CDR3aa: ASRTGGGYTEAF
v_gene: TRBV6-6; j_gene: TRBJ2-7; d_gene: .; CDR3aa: ASSWSDTYEQY
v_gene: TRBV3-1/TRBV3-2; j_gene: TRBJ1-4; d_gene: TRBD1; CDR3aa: ASSQGQGSREKLF
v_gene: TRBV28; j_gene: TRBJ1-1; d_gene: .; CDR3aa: ASRSRGTEAF
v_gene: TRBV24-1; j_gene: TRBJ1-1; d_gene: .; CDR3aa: ATTQGRAGVTEAF
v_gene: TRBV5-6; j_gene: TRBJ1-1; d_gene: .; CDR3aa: ASSLARPNTEAF
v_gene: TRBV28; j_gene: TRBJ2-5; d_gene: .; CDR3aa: ASSLDQGRKGYAWGDEETQY
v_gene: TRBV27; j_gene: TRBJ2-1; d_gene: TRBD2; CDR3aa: ASSTGLDYNEQF
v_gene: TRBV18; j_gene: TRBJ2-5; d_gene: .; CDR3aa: ASSLPGGKKTQY
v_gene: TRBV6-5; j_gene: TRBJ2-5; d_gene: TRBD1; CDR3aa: ASSYSGQIGETQY
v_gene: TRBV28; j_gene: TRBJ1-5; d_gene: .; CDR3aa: ASTRGGEPQH
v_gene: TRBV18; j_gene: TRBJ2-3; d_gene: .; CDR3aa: ASSPPVQTDTQY
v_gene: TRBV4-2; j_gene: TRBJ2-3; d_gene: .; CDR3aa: ASSQEVRGTDTQY
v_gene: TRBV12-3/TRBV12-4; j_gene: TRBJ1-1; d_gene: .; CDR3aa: ATDQGRNTEAF
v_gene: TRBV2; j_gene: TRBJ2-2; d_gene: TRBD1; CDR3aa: ASRGGQPNTGELF
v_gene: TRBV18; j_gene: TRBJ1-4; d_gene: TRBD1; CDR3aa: ASSPLGTDNNEKLF
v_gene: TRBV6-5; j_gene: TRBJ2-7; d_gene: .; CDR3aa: ASRSSAQTYEQY
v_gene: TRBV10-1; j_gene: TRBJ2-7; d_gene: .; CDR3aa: ASRARGENYEQY
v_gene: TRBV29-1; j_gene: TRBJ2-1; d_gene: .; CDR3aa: SVVSAGQNEQF
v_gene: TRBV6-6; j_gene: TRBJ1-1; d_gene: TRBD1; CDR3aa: ASSPRDSAYNTEAF
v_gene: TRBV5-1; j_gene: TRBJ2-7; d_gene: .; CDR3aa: ASSSTGSEQY
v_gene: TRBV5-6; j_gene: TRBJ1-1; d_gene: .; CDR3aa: ASSLAGNTEAF
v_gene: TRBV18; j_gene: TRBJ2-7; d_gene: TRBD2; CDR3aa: ASSPIAGVAEQY
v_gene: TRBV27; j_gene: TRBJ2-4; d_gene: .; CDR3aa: ASSLSVSRAKNIQY
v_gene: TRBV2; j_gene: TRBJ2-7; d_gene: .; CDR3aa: ASSANGLNEQY
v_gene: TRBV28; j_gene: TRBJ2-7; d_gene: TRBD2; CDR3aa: ASRSGRAVYEQY
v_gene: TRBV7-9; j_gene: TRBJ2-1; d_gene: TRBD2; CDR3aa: ASSFSSGSANEQF
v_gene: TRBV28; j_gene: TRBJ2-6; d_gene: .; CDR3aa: ASSQHRAGANVLT
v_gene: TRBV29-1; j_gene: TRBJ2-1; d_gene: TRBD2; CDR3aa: SVEEAVAGGLQF
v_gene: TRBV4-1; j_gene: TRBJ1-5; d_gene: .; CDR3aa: ASSQDFGGNQPQH
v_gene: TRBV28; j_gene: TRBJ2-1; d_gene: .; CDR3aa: ASRAPGASYNEQF
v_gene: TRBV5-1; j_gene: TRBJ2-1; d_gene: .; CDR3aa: ASSPEQGGSYNEQF
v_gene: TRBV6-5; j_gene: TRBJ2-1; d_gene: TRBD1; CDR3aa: ASIGQGHFNEQF
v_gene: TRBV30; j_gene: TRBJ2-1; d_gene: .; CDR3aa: AWSVSRDLEQF
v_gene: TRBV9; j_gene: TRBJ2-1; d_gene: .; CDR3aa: ASSPSASANPNEQF
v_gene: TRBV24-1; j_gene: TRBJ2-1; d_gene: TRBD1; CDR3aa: ATSVPGQGSSYNEQF
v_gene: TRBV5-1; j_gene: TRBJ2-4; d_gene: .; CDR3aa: ASSPGRGDIQY
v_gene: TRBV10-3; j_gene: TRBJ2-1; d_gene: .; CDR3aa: AISATENEQF